What follows describes a single T cell receptor (beta chain). Antigen specificity is unknown. Donors counted as nominally healthy when sampled, yet unrecorded immune exposures were likely. The sample comes from a study of cytomegalovirus exposure and HLA in healthy donors. The V end lost 2 bases, the J end lost 3 bases, and 8 bases lay between the germline ends. Germline V gene lookup returns CDR1 MGHDK and CDR2 SYGVNS. This CDR3 region has 14 residues. Study-wide results and caveats: Cytomegalovirus status was reportedly diagnosed by the classifier with high specificity and sensitivity. Across all donors, roughly uniform sequencing depth was an assumption of the presence/absence analyses. Versus the approximately 670-donor mean, an Asian-associated ancestry cluster reportedly showed fewer N-insertions in a later analysis.

Primers: 60 Vbeta forward and 13 Jbeta reverse. The method was immunoSEQ multiplex PCR; TCRdb's version includes in-frame clones alone and lacks a portion of them. Among 150,000 to 200,000 clones listed, roughly 82% were seen once. The J gene is TRBJ2-1, the V gene TRBV25-1; D is possibly TRBD1 (5 bases). The sequenced material came from PBMCs. The TCR originated in a man between 50 and 59 years old in good health and CMV-seropositive. CDR3 DNA sequence: TGTGCCAGCAGTGAAAGGGGTGGCTACAATGAGCAGTTCTTC. It yields the protein CASSERGGYNEQFF. Full variable domain (outside the CDR3, taken from reference TRBV25-1 and TRBJ2-1): EADIYQTPRYLVIGTGKKITLECSQTMGHDKMYWYQQDPGMELHLIHYSYGVNSTEKGDLSSESTVSRIRTEHFPLTLESARPSHTSQYLCASSERGGYNEQFFGPGTRLTVL.